Each of the 15 T cell receptor beta chains below was sequenced from the same sample in a study of blood T cell repertoires in COVID-19. TCRdb's table, derived via immunoSEQ multiplex PCR, lists solely in-frame clones and lacks some. The sample has approximately 470,000 clones, around 87% seen once; the top ten hold roughly 0.7%. The sequenced sample was PBMCs or T cells enriched from blood (not recorded which). These receptors were taken from a woman aged 18 to 35 who had recovered from COVID-19.

V gene TRBV14 combines with J gene TRBJ2-1, with D possibly matching TRBD2 (7 bases). The CDR3 sequence is 15 residues long. Germline V gene data show CDR1 as SGHDN and CDR2 as FVKESK. The ends were cut back, 3 bases at V and 9 bases at J, with 18 bases in the middle. The CDR3 protein is CASSHATGWEGEQFF. For the CDR3, the DNA is TGTGCCAGCAGCCACGCGACAGGATGGGAGGGTGAGCAGTTCTTC.

The rearrangement uses TRBV5-1 and TRBJ2-5, with 10 bases fitting TRBD2. The trim removed 2 bases at V and 5 bases at J, leaving 9 bases unmatched. This CDR3 is built from 16 residues. Germline loops: CDR1 SGHRS, CDR2 YFSETQ. CDR3: CASSFQASGGGETQYF. CDR3 nucleotides: TGCGCCAGCAGCTTCCAGGCTAGCGGGGGAGGGGAGACCCAGTACTTC.

This clone was seen more than once but under ten times. The rearrangement uses TRBV19 and TRBJ1-2, with a possible D match to TRBD1 (6 bases). CDR1 is LNHDA, CDR2 SQIVND, per germline (reference sequence). Trimming cost V 7 bases and J 4 bases, with 16 bases left between them. The CDR3 spans 14 residues. CDR3 amino acids: CASKLVGQLYGYTF. In nucleotides, the CDR3 is TGTGCCAGTAAGCTTGTCGGACAGCTCTATGGCTACACCTTC.

This sequence joins TRBV7-9 and TRBJ2-7, with 8 bases that match TRBD1. V lost 8 bases, J lost 5 bases, and 11 bases stayed unmatched. The CDR3 has 14 amino acids. The V gene's germline CDR1 is SEHNR and CDR2 FQNEAQ (reference sequence). The CDR3 sequence is CASSDRTGIHEQYF. CDR3 bases: TGTGCCAGCTCCGATAGGACAGGGATCCACGAGCAGTACTTC.

V gene TRBV6-1 combines with J gene TRBJ1-2; D might be TRBD1 (6 bases). V was shortened by 3 bases and J by 10 bases, with 15 bases between the two germline ends. The germline V gene encodes CDR1 MNHNS and CDR2 SASEGT. The CDR3 runs 13 residues. CDR3 sequence: CASSDPGTLYYTF. The CDR3 DNA reads as TGTGCCAGCAGTGATCCCGGGACACTCTACTACACCTTC.

This clone showed up just once. This rearrangement joins TRBV27 to TRBJ2-3, with 7 positions matching TRBD1. CDR3 length: 14 amino acids. The germline CDR1 and CDR2 sequences are MNHEY and SMNVEV (reference sequence). The trim removed 6 bases at V and 1 base at J, leaving 4 bases unmatched. Here the CDR3 reads CASRWDRRTDTQYF. The CDR3 DNA is TGTGCCAGCAGGTGGGACAGACGCACAGATACGCAGTATTTT.

This chain joins TRBV4-2 and TRBJ1-4, with 10 bases matching TRBD1. The J segment lost 7 bases and the V segment lost 4 bases, leaving 15 bases of the junction unmatched. The CDR3 has 18 residues. The germline gives CDR1 LGHNA, CDR2 YNFKEQ. The CDR3: CASSRIKWGGQGIEKLFF. The DNA of the CDR3 is TGTGCCAGCAGCCGGATAAAATGGGGGGGACAGGGGATTGAAAAACTGTTTTTT.

The genes are TRBV2 and TRBJ1-1, with 8 positions matching TRBD1. The CDR3 loop spans 13 amino acids. The V segment lost 6 bases and the J segment 1 base; nucleotides outside the gene matches: 1. CDR1 is SNHLY and CDR2 is FYNNEI in the germline V gene. CDR3 nucleotide sequence: TGTGCCAGCAGGACAGGGGCGAACACTGAAGCTTTCTTT. Translated, it gives CASRTGANTEAFF.

The chain recombines TRBV28 with TRBJ2-7; D not certain. Germline values: CDR1 MDHEN, CDR2 SYDVKM. The V gene lost 6 bases and the J gene lost 6 bases, with 12 bases spanning the gap. This CDR3 comprises 12 residues. The CDR3 DNA sequence: TGTGCCAGCAGCCCATTAGTCCGCGAGCAGTACTTC. It codes for CASSPLVREQYF.

This chain uses TRBV2 with TRBJ2-2; D call uncertain. Per the germline V gene, CDR1 is SNHLY and CDR2 is FYNNEI. The CDR3 runs to 15 residues. Trimming pared 3 bases from V and 1 base from J, leaving 9 bases between. The CDR3, as DNA: TGTGCCAGCAGTGATCTGTGGAGGAACACCGGGGAGCTGTTTTTT. Its translation is CASSDLWRNTGELFF.

This clone came up once. The rearrangement links TRBV19 to TRBJ2-3; TRBD1 matches 7 bases. With V trimmed by 6 bases and J by 3 bases, 6 bases remained unmatched. Germline assignment: CDR1 LNHDA and CDR2 SQIVND (reference sequence). The CDR3 contains 14 residues. CDR3 nucleotide sequence: TGTGCCAGTAGACCGGGACAGAGGACAGATACGCAGTATTTT. Translation gives CASRPGQRTDTQYF. Full variable domain (missing parts from reference TRBV19 and TRBJ2-3): DGGITQSPKYLFRKEGQNVTLSCEQNLNHDAMYWYRQDPGQGLRLIYYSQIVNDFQKGDIAEGYSVSREKKESFPLTVTSAQKNPTAFYLCASRPGQRTDTQYFGPGTRLTVL.

The chain employs TRBV27 and TRBJ1-1; 8 bases are a match to TRBD1. The CDR3 consists of 13 residues. V lost 4 bases and J lost 5; bases outside the gene matches: 3. Germline V gives CDR1 MNHEY, CDR2 SMNVEV (reference sequence). CDR3 loop: CASSWTGLTEAFF. CDR3 coding DNA: TGTGCCAGCAGTTGGACAGGGTTAACTGAAGCTTTCTTT.

The chain joins TRBV27 to TRBJ1-5, with TRBD1 matching 7 bases. V was clipped by 4 bases and J by 7 bases; unmatched bases: 7. Germline loops: CDR1 MNHEY, CDR2 SMNVEV (reference sequence). CDR3 length: 14 residues. The CDR3 sequence: CASSYTGVGQPQHF. For the CDR3, the DNA is TGTGCCAGCAGTTACACAGGGGTAGGGCAGCCCCAGCATTTT.

The rearrangement uses TRBV9 and TRBJ2-3; 12 nucleotides line up with TRBD2. The CDR3 is 17 amino acids. Per germline, CDR1 SGDLS and CDR2 YYNGEE. Trimming removed 0 bases from V and 5 bases from J; junction bases left unmatched: 7. The CDR3 loop is CASSVAPSGGAGDTQYF. The CDR3, as DNA: TGTGCCAGCAGCGTAGCTCCTAGCGGGGGGGCAGGAGATACGCAGTATTTT.

This clone was observed a handful of times. The rearrangement uses TRBV3-1 (or the pseudogene TRBV3-2) and TRBJ1-6; no clear D. Per the germline V gene, CDR1 is LGHDT and CDR2 is YNNKEL (reference sequence). V lost 0 bases and J lost 12, with 15 bases in between. This CDR3 region has 15 residues. CDR3 sequence (DNA): TGTGCCAGCAGCCAAGATCTTGGAGGGTTCGGACCCCTCCACTTT. Its translation: CASSQDLGGFGPLHF.